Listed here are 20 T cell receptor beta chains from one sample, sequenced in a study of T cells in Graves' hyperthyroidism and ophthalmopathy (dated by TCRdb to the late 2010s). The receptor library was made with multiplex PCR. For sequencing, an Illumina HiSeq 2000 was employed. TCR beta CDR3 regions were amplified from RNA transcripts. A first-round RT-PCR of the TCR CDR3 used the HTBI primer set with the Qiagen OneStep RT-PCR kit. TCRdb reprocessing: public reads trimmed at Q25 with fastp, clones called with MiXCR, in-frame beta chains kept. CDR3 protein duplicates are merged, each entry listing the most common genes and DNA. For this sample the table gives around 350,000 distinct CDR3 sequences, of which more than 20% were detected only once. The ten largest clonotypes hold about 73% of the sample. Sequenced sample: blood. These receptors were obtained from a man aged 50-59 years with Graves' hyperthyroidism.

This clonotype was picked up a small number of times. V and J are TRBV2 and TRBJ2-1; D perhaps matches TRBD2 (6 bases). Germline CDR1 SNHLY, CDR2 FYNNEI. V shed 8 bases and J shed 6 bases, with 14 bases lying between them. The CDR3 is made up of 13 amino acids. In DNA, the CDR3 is TGTGCCAGCGGGTACTCGGGACTCAATGAGCAGTTCTTC. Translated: CASGYSGLNEQFF.

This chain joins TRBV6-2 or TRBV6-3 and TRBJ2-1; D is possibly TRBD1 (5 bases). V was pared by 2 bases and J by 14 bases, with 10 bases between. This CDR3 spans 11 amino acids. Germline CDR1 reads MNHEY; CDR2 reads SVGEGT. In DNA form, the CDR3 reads TGTGCCAGCAGTTACGGGGCCAGGGAGTTCTTC. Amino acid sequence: CASSYGAREFF.

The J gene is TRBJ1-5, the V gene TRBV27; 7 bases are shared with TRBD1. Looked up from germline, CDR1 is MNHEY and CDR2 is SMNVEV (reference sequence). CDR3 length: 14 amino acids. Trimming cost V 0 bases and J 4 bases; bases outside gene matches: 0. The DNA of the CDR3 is TGTGCCAGCAGTTTATCGGGACAGAATCAGCCCCAGCATTTT. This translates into CASSLSGQNQPQHF.

CDR3 region: CASTRDRGQGYTF. The CDR3 DNA sequence: TGTGCCAGCACCAGGGACAGGGGGCAAGGCTACACCTTC. The chain links TRBV5-6 to TRBJ1-2; 12 nucleotides line up with TRBD1. The V segment lost 6 bases and the J segment 8 bases; nucleotides outside the gene matches: 5. The CDR3 is made up of 13 amino acids. CDR1 and CDR2 (germline): SGHDT, YYEEEE.

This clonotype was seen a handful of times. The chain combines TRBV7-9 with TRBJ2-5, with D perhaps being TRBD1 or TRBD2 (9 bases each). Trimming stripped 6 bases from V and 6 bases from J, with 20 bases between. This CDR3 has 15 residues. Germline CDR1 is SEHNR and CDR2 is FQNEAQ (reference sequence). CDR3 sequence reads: CASSPREGQGKTQYF. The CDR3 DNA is TGTGCCAGCAGTCCGCGGGAGGGACAGGGAAAGACCCAGTACTTC. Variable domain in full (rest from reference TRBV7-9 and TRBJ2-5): DTGVSQNPRHKITKRGQNVTFRCDPISEHNRLYWYRQTLGQGPEFLTYFQNEAQLEKSRLLSDRFSAERPKGSFSTLEIQRTEQGDSAMYLCASSPREGQGKTQYFGPGTRLLVL.

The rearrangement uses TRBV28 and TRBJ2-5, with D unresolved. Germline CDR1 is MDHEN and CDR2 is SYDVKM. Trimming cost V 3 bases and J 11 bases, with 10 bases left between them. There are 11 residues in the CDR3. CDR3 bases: TGTGCCAGCAGTTTGAACTATCTTCAGTACTTC. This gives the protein CASSLNYLQYF.

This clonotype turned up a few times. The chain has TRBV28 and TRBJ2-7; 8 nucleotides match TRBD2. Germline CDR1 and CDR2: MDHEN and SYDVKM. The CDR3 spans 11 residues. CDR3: CASGNPYEQYF. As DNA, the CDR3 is TGTGCTAGCGGGAACCCCTACGAGCAGTACTTC.

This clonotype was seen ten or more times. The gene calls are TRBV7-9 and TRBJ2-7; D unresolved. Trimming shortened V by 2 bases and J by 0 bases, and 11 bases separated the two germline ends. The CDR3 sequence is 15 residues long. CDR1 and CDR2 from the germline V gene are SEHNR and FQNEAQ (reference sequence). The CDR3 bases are TGTGCCAGCAGCTTATCGCGGCATAGCTCCTACGAGCAGTACTTC. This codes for CASSLSRHSSYEQYF.

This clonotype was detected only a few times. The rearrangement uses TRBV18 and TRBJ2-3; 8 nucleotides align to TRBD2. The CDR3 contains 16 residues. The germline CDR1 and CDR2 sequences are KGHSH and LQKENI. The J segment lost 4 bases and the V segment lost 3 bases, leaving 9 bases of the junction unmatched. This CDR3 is CASSPIAGTGSDTQYF. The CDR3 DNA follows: TGTGCCAGCTCACCCATAGCGGGGACGGGATCAGATACGCAGTATTTT.

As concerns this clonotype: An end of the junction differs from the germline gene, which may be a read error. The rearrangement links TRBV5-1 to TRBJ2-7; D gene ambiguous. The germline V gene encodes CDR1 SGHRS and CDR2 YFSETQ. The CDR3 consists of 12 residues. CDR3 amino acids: CASSLASDDQYF. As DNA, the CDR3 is TGCGCCAGCAGCTTGGCCTCTGACGATCAGTACTTC.

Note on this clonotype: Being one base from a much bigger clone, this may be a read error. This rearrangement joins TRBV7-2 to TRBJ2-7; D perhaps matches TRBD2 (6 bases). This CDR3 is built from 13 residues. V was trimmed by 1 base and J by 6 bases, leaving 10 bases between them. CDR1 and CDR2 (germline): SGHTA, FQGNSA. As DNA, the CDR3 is TGTGCCAGCAGCTTAGGCGGGGAGCGCGAGCAGTACTTC. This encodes CASSLGGEREQYF. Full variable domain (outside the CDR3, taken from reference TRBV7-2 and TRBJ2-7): GAGVSQSPSNKVTEKGKDVELRCDPISGHTALYWYRQSLGQGLEFLIYFQGNSAPDKSGLPSDRFSAERTGGSVSTLTIQRTQQEDSAVYLCASSLGGEREQYFGPGTRLTVT.

CDR3 sequence: CASSSGTSVSKETQYF. The CDR3 DNA reads as TGTGCCAGCAGCTCCGGGACTAGCGTTTCCAAAGAGACCCAGTACTTC. This rearrangement joins TRBV7-6 to TRBJ2-5; the match to TRBD2 covers 10 bases. CDR3 size: 16 residues. V lost 4 bases and J lost 3; bases outside the gene matches: 8. Germline V gene data show CDR1 as SGHVS and CDR2 as FNYEAQ.

CDR3 region: CATSRDMGLADSYEQYF. The CDR3 DNA sequence: TGTGCCACCAGCAGAGATATGGGACTAGCGGACTCCTACGAGCAGTACTTC. This chain joins TRBV15 and TRBJ2-7; 11 bases agree with TRBD2. The germline CDR1 and CDR2 sequences are LNHNV and YYDKDF (reference sequence). The ends lost 0 bases at V and 0 bases at J; junction bases unmatched: 4. The CDR3 runs to 17 residues.

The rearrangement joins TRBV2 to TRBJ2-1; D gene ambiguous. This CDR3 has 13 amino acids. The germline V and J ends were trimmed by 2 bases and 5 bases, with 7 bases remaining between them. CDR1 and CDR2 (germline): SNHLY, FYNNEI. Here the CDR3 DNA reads TGTGCCAGCAGTGAATCGGTTAACAATGAGCAGTTCTTC. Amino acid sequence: CASSESVNNEQFF.

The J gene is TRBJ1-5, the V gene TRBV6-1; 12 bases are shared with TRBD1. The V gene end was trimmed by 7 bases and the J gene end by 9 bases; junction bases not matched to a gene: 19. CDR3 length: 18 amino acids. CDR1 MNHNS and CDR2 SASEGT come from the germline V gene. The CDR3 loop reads CASTQGTGGAGMVGPQHF. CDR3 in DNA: TGTGCCAGCACCCAGGGGACAGGGGGCGCCGGAATGGTAGGGCCCCAGCATTTT.

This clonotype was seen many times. CDR3 protein: CASSPGTSGSPYEQYF. As DNA, the CDR3 is TGTGCCAGCAGCCCCGGGACTAGCGGGAGCCCCTACGAGCAGTACTTC. V gene TRBV7-8 combines with J gene TRBJ2-7; 14 bases line up with TRBD2. The germline CDR1 and CDR2 sequences are SGHVS and FQNEAQ. The CDR3 runs to 16 residues. V lost 5 bases, J lost 2 bases, and 5 bases stayed unmatched.

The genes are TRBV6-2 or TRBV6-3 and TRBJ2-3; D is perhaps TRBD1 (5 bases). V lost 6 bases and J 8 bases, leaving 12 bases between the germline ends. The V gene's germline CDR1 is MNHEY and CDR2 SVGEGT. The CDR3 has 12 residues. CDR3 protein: CASRPTGATQYF. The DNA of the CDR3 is TGTGCCAGCAGGCCAACTGGGGCTACGCAGTATTTT.

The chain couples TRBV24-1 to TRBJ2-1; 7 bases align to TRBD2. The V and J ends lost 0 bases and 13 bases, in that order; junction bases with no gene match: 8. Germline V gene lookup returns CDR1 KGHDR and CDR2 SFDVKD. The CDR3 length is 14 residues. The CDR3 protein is CATSDLRGGERQFF. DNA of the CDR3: TGTGCCACCAGTGATTTGCGTGGGGGGGAACGTCAGTTCTTC.

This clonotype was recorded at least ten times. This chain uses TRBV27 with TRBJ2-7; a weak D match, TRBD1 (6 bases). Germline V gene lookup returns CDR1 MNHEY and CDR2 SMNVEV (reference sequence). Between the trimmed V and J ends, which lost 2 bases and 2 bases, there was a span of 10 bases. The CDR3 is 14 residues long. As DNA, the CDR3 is TGTGCCAGCAGTTTAAGGGACAATCCCTACGAGCAGTACTTC. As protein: CASSLRDNPYEQYF.

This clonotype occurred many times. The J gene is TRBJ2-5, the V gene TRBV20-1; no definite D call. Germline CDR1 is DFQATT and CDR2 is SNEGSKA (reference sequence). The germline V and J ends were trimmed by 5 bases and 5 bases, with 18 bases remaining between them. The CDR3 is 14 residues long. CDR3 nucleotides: TGCAGTGCTGGCCATCCAAAGTATCTCGAGACCCAGTACTTC. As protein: CSAGHPKYLETQYF.